The rows below give T cell receptor beta chains drawn from one sample of a study of blood T cell repertoires in COVID-19. Sequencing was performed with immunoSEQ multiplex PCR; in TCRdb, only in-frame clones are kept and a portion is missing. The repertoire holds some 120,000 clones, with around 90% as singletons. Sequencing input: peripheral blood. The receptors derive from a man aged 45 to 65 with active COVID-19. The conserved cysteine and the conserved F or W are not part of the CDR3 here. Fields, in order: V gene, J gene, CDR3 protein.

V gene: TRBV18
J gene: TRBJ1-4
CDR3 protein: ASSPAGVDEKLF

V gene: TRBV6-5
J gene: TRBJ2-4
CDR3 protein: ASINTDLAKNIQY

V gene: TRBV6-4
J gene: TRBJ1-2
CDR3 protein: ASSPLPGANYGYT

V gene: TRBV4-1
J gene: TRBJ2-1
CDR3 protein: ASSQTGYLGNEQF

V gene: TRBV11-3
J gene: TRBJ1-3
CDR3 protein: ASSGKGYRVGNTIY

V gene: TRBV24-1
J gene: TRBJ2-4
CDR3 protein: ATSDRTGRDIQY

V gene: TRBV5-5
J gene: TRBJ1-2
CDR3 protein: ASSLGEGSNNYGYT

V gene: TRBV5-1
J gene: TRBJ1-2
CDR3 protein: ASSLDSPNYGYT

V gene: TRBV7-9
J gene: TRBJ1-2
CDR3 protein: ASSFGDRAYGYT

V gene: TRBV6-2/TRBV6-3
J gene: TRBJ2-3
CDR3 protein: ASSTPSFADTQY

V gene: TRBV7-6
J gene: TRBJ2-3
CDR3 protein: ASSSTVGGSVSDTQY

V gene: TRBV6-2/TRBV6-3
J gene: TRBJ1-2
CDR3 protein: ASSYSDSRNYGYT

V gene: TRBV7-8
J gene: TRBJ2-1
CDR3 protein: ASSLRTGPYNEQF

V gene: TRBV9
J gene: TRBJ2-2
CDR3 protein: ASSVGLAGGPNTGELF

V gene: TRBV27
J gene: TRBJ1-6
CDR3 protein: ASSDRPNSPLH

V gene: TRBV7-3
J gene: TRBJ1-1
CDR3 protein: ASSFGTGVANDAF

V gene: TRBV9
J gene: TRBJ2-3
CDR3 protein: ASSVALAGGTDTQY

V gene: TRBV2
J gene: TRBJ1-2
CDR3 protein: ASMTDSNYGYT

V gene: TRBV7-9
J gene: TRBJ1-5
CDR3 protein: ASSPRWGNQPQH

V gene: TRBV13
J gene: TRBJ1-2
CDR3 protein: ASSRPSGTGGALDT

V gene: TRBV7-8
J gene: TRBJ2-3
CDR3 protein: ASSAAGGLRDTQY

V gene: TRBV7-9
J gene: TRBJ2-1
CDR3 protein: ASSFRGQGGNEQF

V gene: TRBV5-6
J gene: TRBJ2-2
CDR3 protein: ASSGPGQSTGELF

V gene: TRBV6-1
J gene: TRBJ2-7
CDR3 protein: ASSEEPLSGGSYEQY

V gene: TRBV7-2
J gene: TRBJ2-1
CDR3 protein: ASQLAGGLYNEQF

V gene: TRBV6-5
J gene: TRBJ1-5
CDR3 protein: ASSYSTQSNQPQH

V gene: TRBV7-3
J gene: TRBJ2-7
CDR3 protein: ASSSGPAREQY

V gene: TRBV7-2
J gene: TRBJ2-2
CDR3 protein: ASSFGSSNTGELF

V gene: TRBV2
J gene: TRBJ1-4
CDR3 protein: ASGTGFTKLF

V gene: TRBV21-1
J gene: TRBJ2-1
CDR3 protein: ASSIGSRDSQNNEQF

V gene: TRBV3-1/TRBV3-2
J gene: TRBJ2-5
CDR3 protein: ASSRELADETQY

V gene: TRBV10-3
J gene: TRBJ2-1
CDR3 protein: AINPGSGGAPNEQF

V gene: TRBV10-3
J gene: TRBJ2-2
CDR3 protein: APGLAGGKEATGELF

V gene: TRBV20-1
J gene: TRBJ2-1
CDR3 protein: SASIPNGSAYNEQF

V gene: TRBV5-1
J gene: TRBJ2-7
CDR3 protein: ASSLAGRDDEQY

V gene: TRBV14
J gene: TRBJ2-1
CDR3 protein: ASSQGKHVGQGGEQF

V gene: TRBV21-1
J gene: TRBJ1-5
CDR3 protein: ASSKGGQGEPQH

V gene: TRBV2
J gene: TRBJ1-5
CDR3 protein: ASSSSQTNNQPQH

V gene: TRBV5-4
J gene: TRBJ2-3
CDR3 protein: ASSHPAGSTDTQY

V gene: TRBV4-1
J gene: TRBJ1-1
CDR3 protein: ASRRTETMNTEAF

V gene: TRBV12-3/TRBV12-4
J gene: TRBJ2-1
CDR3 protein: ASSLALQQF

V gene: TRBV7-3
J gene: TRBJ2-1
CDR3 protein: ASSLMGGVEQF

V gene: TRBV6-6
J gene: TRBJ1-1
CDR3 protein: ASSSRDRGPNTEAF

V gene: TRBV3-1/TRBV3-2
J gene: TRBJ2-7
CDR3 protein: ASSQGTGGEY

V gene: TRBV7-7
J gene: TRBJ2-5
CDR3 protein: ASSLDLGTGDSGTQY

V gene: TRBV25-1
J gene: TRBJ2-3
CDR3 protein: ASSGPRGGVVDTQY

V gene: TRBV5-4
J gene: TRBJ2-1
CDR3 protein: ASSLAREAQF

V gene: TRBV30
J gene: TRBJ1-1
CDR3 protein: AWSPRQAEAF

V gene: TRBV7-2
J gene: TRBJ2-1
CDR3 protein: ASGSGGAYNEQF